The T cell receptor beta chain described here comes from a study of blood T cell repertoires in COVID-19. The CDR3 length is 12 residues. The V and J ends lost 3 bases and 1 base respectively, with 3 bases between them. CDR1 is SGHTA and CDR2 is FQGTGA in the germline V gene. The repertoire was sequenced with immunoSEQ multiplex PCR; TCRdb's copy has only in-frame clones and lacks some. The repertoire holds about 110,000 clones, with around 86% as singletons. The specimen was peripheral blood. The sequence was obtained from a man at least 80 years old with acute or convalescent COVID-19. The chain joins TRBV7-3 to TRBJ1-1; D is unclear. CDR3 sequence reads: CASSFGNTEAFF. CDR3 bases: TGTGCCAGCAGCTTCGGGAACACTGAAGCTTTCTTT.